These 31 T cell receptor beta chains share one sample of origin, sequenced in a study of Ad26.COV2.S vaccination and SARS-CoV-2 variants. Assay: immunoSEQ multiplex PCR; the TCRdb copy retains only in-frame clones and omits some. Here the sample spans about 400,000 clones, about four fifths being singletons. The treatment here: 15 to 20 received Ad26.COV2.S at low or high dose, single or two shots; several received placebo; per-sample allocation not given. Sample collection was performed on day 63 after the first vaccine or placebo injection. The sequenced sample was peripheral blood, obtained in a trial of Ad26.COV2.S vaccine versus placebo. The source is a person aged 18 to 65 who received the Ad26.COV2.S COVID-19 vaccine or a placebo.

The chain couples TRBV7-7 to TRBJ2-1; 11 bases match TRBD2. V was pared by 3 bases and J by 8 bases, with 6 bases of the junction left unmatched. CDR3 length: 15 residues. Germline lookup yields CDR1 SSHAT and CDR2 FNYEAQ (reference sequence). The CDR3 DNA reads as TGTGCCAGCAGCTTTAGCGGGGGGGCCGTGGATGAGCAGTTCTTC. Translated, it gives CASSFSGGAVDEQFF.

Of note for this clone: The sample carries other DNA sequences with the same CDR3. The J gene is TRBJ1-2, the V gene TRBV6-2 or TRBV6-3; D perhaps matches TRBD1 (6 bases). This CDR3 has 12 amino acids. The germline V gene has CDR1 MNHEY and CDR2 SVGEGT. The germline V and J ends were trimmed by 4 bases and 5 bases, with 8 bases remaining between them. The CDR3 protein is CASSSQGYGYTF. The CDR3 coding sequence is TGTGCCAGCAGTTCCCAGGGGTATGGCTACACCTTC.

The genes are TRBV4-3 and TRBJ1-2; D is unclear. Looked up from germline, CDR1 is LGHNA and CDR2 is YSLEER. The germline V and J ends were trimmed by 3 bases and 8 bases, with 16 bases remaining between them. This CDR3 has 14 amino acids. Here the CDR3 DNA reads TGCGCCAGCAGCCATAGCCTTTCGGAGGACGGCTACACCTTC. Translating it yields CASSHSLSEDGYTF.

The chain carries TRBV5-4 and TRBJ2-3; tentative D call: TRBD2 (6 bases). CDR1 and CDR2 from the germline V gene are SGHNT and YYREEE (reference sequence). The CDR3 loop spans 14 amino acids. V was pared by 2 bases and J by 5 bases, with 12 bases between. This CDR3 is CASSFARGGDTQYF. Written as DNA, the CDR3 is TGTGCCAGCAGCTTCGCCCGGGGAGGAGATACGCAGTATTTT.

The J gene is TRBJ1-6, the V gene TRBV27, with D perhaps TRBD1 (6 bases). The ends were cut back, 4 bases at V and 9 bases at J, with 16 bases in the middle. CDR3 size: 15 residues. Germline V lookup: CDR1 MNHEY, CDR2 SMNVEV (reference sequence). The chain's CDR3 is CASSWGPIDTSPLHF. The CDR3 coding sequence is TGTGCCAGCAGTTGGGGGCCGATCGACACTTCACCCCTCCACTTT.

The V gene is TRBV7-9, the J gene TRBJ2-3; TRBD2 matches at 12 bases. The length of the CDR3 is 15 residues. V dropped 6 bases and J dropped 4; count of bases not matched to a gene: 5. In germline, CDR1 is SEHNR, CDR2 FQNEAQ (reference sequence). As DNA, the CDR3 is TGTGCCAGCAGTTGGACTAGCGGGGTGTCAGATACGCAGTATTTT. Its translation: CASSWTSGVSDTQYF.

The chain has TRBV21-1 and TRBJ1-5. TRBV21-1 is noted as a pseudogene. The CDR3 consists of 14 residues. The CDR3 is CASSKSPFNQPQHF. The CDR3 bases are TGTGCCAGCAGCAAATCCCCCTTCAATCAGCCCCAGCATTTT.

The CDR3 DNA reads as TGTGCCAGTCGAGAGTGGGCACGTGAGCAGTTCTTC. Its translation: CASREWAREQFF. The V gene is TRBV19, the J gene TRBJ2-1; D is ambiguous. The CDR3 sequence is 12 residues long. Germline CDR1 reads LNHDA; CDR2 reads SQIVND (reference sequence). V was pared by 8 bases and J by 9 bases, with 14 bases between.

The V and J genes are TRBV4-1 and TRBJ2-5; a possible D gene is TRBD1 (5 bases). This CDR3 is built from 16 residues. V gave up 4 bases and J gave up 4 bases, with 19 bases separating them. Germline assignment: CDR1 MGHRA and CDR2 YSYEKL. This CDR3 is CASSRLEWGLVETQYF. In DNA form, the CDR3 reads TGCGCCAGCAGCCGATTAGAGTGGGGCTTGGTAGAGACCCAGTACTTC.

This sequence joins TRBV18 and TRBJ2-3; 7 nucleotides match TRBD1. V dropped 5 bases and J dropped 7; count of bases not matched to a gene: 9. Looked up from germline, CDR1 is KGHSH and CDR2 is LQKENI. The CDR3 covers 14 residues. CDR3 sequence (DNA): TGTGCCAGCTCAACGCGAACAGGGGCCTATACGCAGTATTTT. It codes for CASSTRTGAYTQYF.

The chain employs TRBV19 and TRBJ1-1; possibly TRBD1 for D (5 bases). The CDR3 length is 14 residues. CDR1 and CDR2 (germline): LNHDA, SQIVND (reference sequence). V was pared by 7 bases and J by 6 bases, with 18 bases between. CDR3 residues: CASMGVQGRPEAFF. The CDR3 DNA reads TGTGCCAGTATGGGGGTCCAGGGACGTCCTGAAGCTTTCTTT.

The rearrangement links TRBV12-3 or TRBV12-4 to TRBJ1-2; the D is unclear. The V and J ends lost 3 bases and 5 bases respectively, with 10 bases between them. The CDR3 sequence is 13 residues long. The CDR3 DNA is TGTGCCAGCAGTTTTCGACGGATATATGGCTACACCTTC. Amino acid sequence: CASSFRRIYGYTF.

The chain employs TRBV19 and TRBJ2-1; 13 nucleotides line up with TRBD2. The CDR3 consists of 17 residues. Trimming at V came to 3 bases and at J to 6 bases, leaving 8 bases not matched to a gene. CDR1 LNHDA and CDR2 SQIVND come from the germline V gene (reference sequence). The CDR3 DNA is TGTGCCAGTAGTATTCCATGGGGACTAGCGGGGCGCAATGAGCAGTTCTTC. Translating it yields CASSIPWGLAGRNEQFF.

CDR3 region: CASSPTGNQETQYF. The DNA of the CDR3 is TGTGCCAGCTCACCGACAGGGAATCAAGAGACCCAGTACTTC. The chain joins TRBV18 to TRBJ2-5, with TRBD1 identical over 7 bases. In germline, CDR1 is KGHSH, CDR2 LQKENI. This CDR3 is built from 14 residues. V shed 3 bases, J shed 2 bases, and the junction held 3 bases outside the gene matches.

The chain links TRBV5-8 to TRBJ1-1; TRBD1 might be the D (5 bases). The ends were cut back, 0 bases at V and 4 bases at J, with 19 bases in the middle. Germline V gene data show CDR1 as SGHTS and CDR2 as YDEGEE. The CDR3 consists of 17 residues. This CDR3 reads CASSLARSVGEGTEAFF. Here the CDR3 DNA reads TGTGCCAGCAGCTTGGCGCGATCGGTGGGGGAAGGCACTGAAGCTTTCTTT. The variable domain in full, completed from reference TRBV5-8 and TRBJ1-1, reads EAGVTQSPTHLIKTRGQQATLRCSPISGHTSVYWYQQALGLGLQFLLWYDEGEERNRGNFPPRFSGRQFPNYSSELNVNALELEDSALYLCASSLARSVGEGTEAFFGQGTRLTVV.

In this sample, this clone turned up once. The genes are TRBV5-4 and TRBJ2-1; D gene uncertain. The germline V gene has CDR1 SGHNT and CDR2 YYREEE (reference sequence). V dropped 2 bases and J dropped 11 bases, with 8 bases sitting between them. The CDR3 length is 11 residues. CDR3 DNA sequence: TGTGCCAGCAGCTTAGGGCCGAAGCAGTTCTTC. Translated: CASSLGPKQFF.

This sequence joins TRBV9 and TRBJ2-1; 7 nucleotides line up with TRBD2. Germline lookup yields CDR1 SGDLS and CDR2 YYNGEE. The CDR3 covers 15 residues. V shed 3 bases and J 2 bases; nucleotides not matched to a gene: 5. In nucleotides, the CDR3 is TGTGCCAGCAGCGGCGGGGGTCTCCCCTACAATGAGCAGTTCTTC. Amino acids: CASSGGGLPYNEQFF.

The genes are TRBV5-1 and TRBJ2-1, with D hard to call. There are 14 residues in the CDR3. Germline V CDR1 and CDR2: SGHRS, YFSETQ. Trimming took 0 bases from V and 7 from J, leaving 11 bases between them. The DNA for the CDR3 is TGCGCCAGCAGCTTGGCCCAGTATGGGAATGAGCAGTTCTTC. It encodes CASSLAQYGNEQFF.

The chain has TRBV7-2 and TRBJ2-3; no clear D gene. V was shortened by 4 bases and J by 0 bases, with 11 bases between the two germline ends. Per the germline V gene, CDR1 is SGHTA and CDR2 is FQGNSA. This CDR3 is built from 15 residues. The CDR3 bases are TGTGCCAGCAGCTCTGGTCTTATGAGCACAGATACGCAGTATTTT. Protein sequence: CASSSGLMSTDTQYF.

The chain links TRBV5-1 to TRBJ1-4, with D unclear. The length of the CDR3 is 16 residues. Germline lookup yields CDR1 SGHRS and CDR2 YFSETQ. The V gene lost 4 bases and the J gene lost 4 bases, with 17 bases spanning the gap. The CDR3 DNA sequence: TGCGCCAGCAGCCCACCCTTGGGAGGCGATAATGAAAAACTGTTTTTT. It encodes CASSPPLGGDNEKLFF.

The CDR3 spells CASSRTVNYGYTF. The CDR3 coding sequence is TGTGCCAGCTCCCGGACAGTAAACTATGGCTACACCTTC. The chain recombines TRBV28 with TRBJ1-2; D might be TRBD1 (6 bases). V lost 8 bases and J lost 2, with 12 bases in between. The CDR3 consists of 13 residues. Germline V gene data show CDR1 as MDHEN and CDR2 as SYDVKM.

J is TRBJ2-4 and V is TRBV19; possible D gene TRBD2, 6 bases. V was trimmed by 0 bases and J by 3 bases, leaving 12 bases between them. CDR1 is LNHDA and CDR2 is SQIVND in the germline V gene (reference sequence). The CDR3 covers 16 residues. CDR3 bases: TGTGCCAGTAGTATAGACGGGGGAGAGGGCAAAAACATTCAGTACTTC. It is translated as CASSIDGGEGKNIQYF.

This chain links TRBV25-1 with TRBJ1-4, with D possibly TRBD1 on 5 matching bases. This CDR3 spans 14 amino acids. Trimming shortened V by 5 bases and J by 6 bases, and 13 bases separated the two germline ends. CDR1 and CDR2 from the germline V gene are MGHDK and SYGVNS. Here the CDR3 DNA reads TGTGCCAGCAGTTCATCCCAGGGTGATGAAAAACTGTTTTTT. It yields the protein CASSSSQGDEKLFF.

This chain links TRBV5-4 with TRBJ1-6; D gene ambiguous. The CDR3 covers 15 residues. CDR1 and CDR2 from the germline V gene are SGHNT and YYREEE (reference sequence). V was cut by 4 bases and J by 9 bases, with 17 bases left in between. The CDR3 DNA sequence: TGTGCCAGCAGCGGAGGAACCAGGACTTCTTCACCCCTCCACTTT. Protein: CASSGGTRTSSPLHF.

CDR3 sequence (DNA): TGCAGCGTGGGGCGGCAGGGGGAGACCCAGTACTTC. Translation: CSVGRQGETQYF. The chain combines TRBV29-1 with TRBJ2-5, with D tentatively TRBD1 (6 bases). V lost 6 bases, J lost 5 bases, and 13 bases lay in between. The germline V gene encodes CDR1 SQVTM and CDR2 ANQGSEA. This CDR3 contains 12 residues.

This chain connects TRBV4-1 to TRBJ2-7, with unresolved D. Germline V lookup: CDR1 MGHRA, CDR2 YSYEKL. The V end lost 1 base, the J end lost 5 bases, and 30 bases lay between the germline ends. The CDR3 totals 20 residues. The CDR3 sequence: CASSQGIAAIGSKGLHEQYF. For the CDR3, the DNA is TGCGCCAGCAGCCAAGGGATTGCAGCGATAGGCTCCAAAGGTCTTCACGAGCAGTACTTC.

The CDR3 spells CALGQRGGIETQYF. In DNA, the CDR3 is TGTGCCTTGGGCCAGCGGGGGGGCATAGAGACCCAGTACTTC. V and J are TRBV7-8 and TRBJ2-5; 10 bases agree with TRBD2. The V and J ends lost 11 bases and 4 bases, in that order; junction bases with no gene match: 10. This CDR3 has 14 amino acids. Germline CDR1 reads SGHVS; CDR2 reads FQNEAQ.

This clone was found a few times. The CDR3 is CAWNRGYGYTF. CDR3 in DNA: TGTGCCTGGAACCGGGGCTATGGCTACACCTTC. This chain uses TRBV30 with TRBJ1-2; D is unclear. The germline V gene encodes CDR1 GTSNPN and CDR2 SVGIG (reference sequence). CDR3 length: 11 amino acids. Trimming left V 4 bases short and J 4 bases short, with 7 bases between.

J is TRBJ1-2 and V is TRBV5-1; D not certain. Germline lookup yields CDR1 SGHRS and CDR2 YFSETQ. The CDR3 spans 15 residues. The V end was cut by 0 bases, the J end by 0 bases, with 9 bases between. For the CDR3, the DNA is TGCGCCAGCAGCTTGGTCCCAGAGGCTAACTATGGCTACACCTTC. Amino acids: CASSLVPEANYGYTF.

The gene calls are TRBV12-3 or TRBV12-4 and TRBJ2-7; no reliable D call. The CDR3 loop spans 13 amino acids. Trimming left V 3 bases short and J 3 bases short, with 9 bases between. CDR3 nucleotides: TGTGCCAGCAGTTTTGGCCCGAACTACGAGCAGTACTTC. Its translation: CASSFGPNYEQYF.

This clone occurred a few times. The rearrangement links TRBV30 to TRBJ1-2; D possibly corresponds to TRBD1 (5 bases). CDR3 length: 13 amino acids. Trimming removed 4 bases at V and 4 bases at J, with 13 bases between. The V gene's germline CDR1 is GTSNPN and CDR2 SVGIG (reference sequence). The CDR3 is CAWTPSGTYGYTF. Written as DNA, the CDR3 is TGTGCCTGGACCCCCTCCGGGACCTATGGCTACACCTTC.